Below, one T cell receptor (beta chain) is given with its context. This record belongs to a study of blood T cell repertoires in COVID-19. Looked up from germline, CDR1 is LGHDT and CDR2 is YNNKEL (reference sequence). The CDR3 loop spans 18 amino acids. Trimming removed 3 bases from V and 4 bases from J; junction bases left unmatched: 12. Clones were read by immunoSEQ multiplex PCR, and TCRdb kept only the in-frame ones, dropping some. The sample has more than 65,000 clones, 70% to 75% seen once. This TCR was recovered from a woman between 70 and 85 years old with acute or convalescent COVID-19. The chain carries TRBV3-1 (or the pseudogene TRBV3-2) and TRBJ2-1, with 10 positions matching TRBD2. Material for sequencing was peripheral blood. The CDR3 DNA reads as TGTGCCAGCAGCCAGGACCTAGCGGGGGCCCTCAAGTACAATGAGCAGTTCTTC. Protein sequence: CASSQDLAGALKYNEQFF.